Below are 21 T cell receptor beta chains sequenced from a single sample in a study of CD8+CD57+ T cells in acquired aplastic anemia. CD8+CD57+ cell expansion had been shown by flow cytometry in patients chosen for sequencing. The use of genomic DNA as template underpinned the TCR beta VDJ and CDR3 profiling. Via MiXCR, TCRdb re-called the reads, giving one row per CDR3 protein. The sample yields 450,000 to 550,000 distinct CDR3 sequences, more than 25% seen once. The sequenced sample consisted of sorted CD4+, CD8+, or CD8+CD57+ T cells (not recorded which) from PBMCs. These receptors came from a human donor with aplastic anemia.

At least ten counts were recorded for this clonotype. CDR3 residues: CATSDPGQVGYTF. In nucleotides, the CDR3 is TGTGCCACCAGTGACCCGGGACAGGTCGGCTACACCTTC. This chain uses TRBV24-1 with TRBJ1-2; 8 bases fit TRBD1. The V and J ends lost 4 bases and 8 bases, in that order; junction bases with no gene match: 5. The CDR3 length is 13 residues. Germline V lookup: CDR1 KGHDR, CDR2 SFDVKD.

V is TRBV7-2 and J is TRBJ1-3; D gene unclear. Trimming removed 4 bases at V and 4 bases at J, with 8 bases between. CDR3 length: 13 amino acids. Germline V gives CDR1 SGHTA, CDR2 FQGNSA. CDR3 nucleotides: TGTGCCAGCAGCTCTCGGCGGGGAAACACCATATATTTT. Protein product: CASSSRRGNTIYF.

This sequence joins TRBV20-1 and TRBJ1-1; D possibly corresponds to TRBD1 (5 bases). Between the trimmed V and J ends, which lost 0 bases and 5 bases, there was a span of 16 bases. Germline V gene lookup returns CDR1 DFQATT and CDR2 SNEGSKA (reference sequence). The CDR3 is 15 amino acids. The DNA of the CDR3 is TGCAGTGCTAGAGAACAGATTGGGACCTATACTGAAGCTTTCTTT. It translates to CSAREQIGTYTEAFF.

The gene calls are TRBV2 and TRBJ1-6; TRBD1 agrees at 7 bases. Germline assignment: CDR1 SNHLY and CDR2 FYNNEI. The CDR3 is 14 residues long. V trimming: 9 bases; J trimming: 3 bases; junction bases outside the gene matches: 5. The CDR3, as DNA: TGTGCCAGTTTACGGGACAGCTATAATTCACCCCTCCACTTT. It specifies CASLRDSYNSPLHF.

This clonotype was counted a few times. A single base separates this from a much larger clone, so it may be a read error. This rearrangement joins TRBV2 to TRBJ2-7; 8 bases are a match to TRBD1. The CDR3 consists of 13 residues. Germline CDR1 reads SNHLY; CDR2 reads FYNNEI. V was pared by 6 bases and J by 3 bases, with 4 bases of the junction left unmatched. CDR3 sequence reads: CASSYTGGYEQYF. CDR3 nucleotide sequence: TGTGCCAGCAGCTATACAGGGGGCTACGAGCAGTACTTC.

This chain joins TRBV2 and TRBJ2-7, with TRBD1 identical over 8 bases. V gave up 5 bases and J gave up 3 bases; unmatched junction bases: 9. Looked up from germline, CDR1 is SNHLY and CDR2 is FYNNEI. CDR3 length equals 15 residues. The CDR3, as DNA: TGTGCCAGCAGTCCAGGACAGGGAAACTTCTACGAGCAGTACTTC. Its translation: CASSPGQGNFYEQYF.

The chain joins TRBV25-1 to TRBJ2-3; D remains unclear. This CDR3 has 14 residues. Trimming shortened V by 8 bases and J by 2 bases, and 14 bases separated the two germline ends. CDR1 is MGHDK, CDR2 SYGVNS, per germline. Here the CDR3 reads CASSPGVNTDTQYF. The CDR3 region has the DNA TGTGCCAGCTCACCGGGCGTTAACACAGATACGCAGTATTTT.

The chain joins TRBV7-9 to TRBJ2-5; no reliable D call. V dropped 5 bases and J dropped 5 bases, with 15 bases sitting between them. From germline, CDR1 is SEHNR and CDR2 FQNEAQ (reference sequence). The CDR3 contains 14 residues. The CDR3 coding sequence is TGTGCCAGCAGCCCCCAATTGGCCCGGGAGACCCAGTACTTC. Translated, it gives CASSPQLARETQYF.

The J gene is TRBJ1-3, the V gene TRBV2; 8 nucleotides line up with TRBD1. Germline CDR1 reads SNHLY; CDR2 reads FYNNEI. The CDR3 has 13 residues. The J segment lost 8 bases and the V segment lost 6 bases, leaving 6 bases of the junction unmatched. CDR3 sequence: CASSPTGEDTIYF. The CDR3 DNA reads TGTGCCAGCAGCCCGACAGGGGAAGACACCATATATTTT.

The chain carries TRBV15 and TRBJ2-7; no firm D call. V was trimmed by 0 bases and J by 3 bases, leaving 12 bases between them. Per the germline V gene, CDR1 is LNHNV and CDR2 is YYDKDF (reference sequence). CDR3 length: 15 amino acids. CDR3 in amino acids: CATSREPAADYEQYF. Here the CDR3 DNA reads TGTGCCACCAGCAGAGAACCCGCGGCAGACTACGAGCAGTACTTC.

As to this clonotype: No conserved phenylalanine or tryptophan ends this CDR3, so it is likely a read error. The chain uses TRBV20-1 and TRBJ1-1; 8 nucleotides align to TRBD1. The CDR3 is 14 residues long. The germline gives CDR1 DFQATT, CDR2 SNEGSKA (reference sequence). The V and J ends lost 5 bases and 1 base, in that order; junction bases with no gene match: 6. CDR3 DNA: TGCAGTGCTTTGCCGGGGACAGGGAACACTGAAGCTTTCCTT. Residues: CSALPGTGNTEAFL.

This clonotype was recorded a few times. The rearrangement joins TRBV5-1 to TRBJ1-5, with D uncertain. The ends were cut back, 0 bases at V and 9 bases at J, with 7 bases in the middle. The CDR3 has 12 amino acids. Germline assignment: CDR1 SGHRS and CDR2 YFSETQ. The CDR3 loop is CASSLDSGPQHF. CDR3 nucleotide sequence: TGCGCCAGCAGCTTGGACTCGGGGCCCCAGCATTTT.

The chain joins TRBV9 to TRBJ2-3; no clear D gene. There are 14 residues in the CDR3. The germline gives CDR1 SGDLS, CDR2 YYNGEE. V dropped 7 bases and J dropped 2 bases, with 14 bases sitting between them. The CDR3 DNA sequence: TGTGCCAGCGCTAGGCATATTGTCACAGATACGCAGTATTTT. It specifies CASARHIVTDTQYF.

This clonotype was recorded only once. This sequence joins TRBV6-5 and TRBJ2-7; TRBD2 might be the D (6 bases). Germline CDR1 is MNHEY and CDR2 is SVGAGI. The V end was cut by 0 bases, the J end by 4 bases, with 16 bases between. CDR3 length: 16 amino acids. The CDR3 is CASSYSIPGEGYEQYF. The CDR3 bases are TGTGCCAGCAGTTACTCGATTCCGGGAGAGGGTTACGAGCAGTACTTC.

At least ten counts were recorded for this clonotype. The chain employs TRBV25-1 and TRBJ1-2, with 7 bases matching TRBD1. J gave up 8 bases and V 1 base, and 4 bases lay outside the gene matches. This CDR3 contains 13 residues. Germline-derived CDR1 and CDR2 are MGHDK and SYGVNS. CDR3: CASSEFGGGGYTF. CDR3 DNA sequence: TGTGCCAGCAGTGAATTCGGAGGGGGCGGCTACACCTTC.

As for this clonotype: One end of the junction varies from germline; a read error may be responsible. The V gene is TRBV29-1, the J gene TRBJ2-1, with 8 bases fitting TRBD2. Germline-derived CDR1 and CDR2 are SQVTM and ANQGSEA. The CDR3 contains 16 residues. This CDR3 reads CSFRPQRRGVRNGQFF. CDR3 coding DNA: TGCAGCTTTCGGCCCCAGAGGCGGGGGGTAAGGAATGGGCAGTTCTTC.

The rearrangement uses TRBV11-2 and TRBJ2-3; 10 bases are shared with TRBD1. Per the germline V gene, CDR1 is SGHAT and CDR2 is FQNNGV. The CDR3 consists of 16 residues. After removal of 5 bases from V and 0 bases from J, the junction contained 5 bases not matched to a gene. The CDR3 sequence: CASSRGTGASTDTQYF. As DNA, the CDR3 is TGTGCCAGCAGCCGTGGGACAGGGGCTAGCACAGATACGCAGTATTTT.

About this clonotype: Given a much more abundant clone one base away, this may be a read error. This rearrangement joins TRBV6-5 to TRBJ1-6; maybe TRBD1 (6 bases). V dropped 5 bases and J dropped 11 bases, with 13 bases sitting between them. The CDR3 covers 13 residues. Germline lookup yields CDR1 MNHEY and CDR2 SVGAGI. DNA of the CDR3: TGTGCCAGCAGTAACATCAGGGGTCCACCCCTCCACTTT. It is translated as CASSNIRGPPLHF.

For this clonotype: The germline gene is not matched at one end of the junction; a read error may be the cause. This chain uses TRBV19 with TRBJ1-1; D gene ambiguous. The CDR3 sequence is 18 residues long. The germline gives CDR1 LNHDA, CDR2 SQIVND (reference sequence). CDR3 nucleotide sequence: TGTGCCAGTAGTATAGGGAGAGTCAGGACTTCTATGAACACTGAAGCTTCCTTT. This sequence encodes CASSIGRVRTSMNTEASF.

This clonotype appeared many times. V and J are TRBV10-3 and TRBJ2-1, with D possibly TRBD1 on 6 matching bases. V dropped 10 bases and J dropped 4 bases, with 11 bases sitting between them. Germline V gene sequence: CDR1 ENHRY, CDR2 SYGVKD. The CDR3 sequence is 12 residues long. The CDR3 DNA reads TGTGCCACGCCACAGGGATACAATGAGCAGTTCTTC. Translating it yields CATPQGYNEQFF.

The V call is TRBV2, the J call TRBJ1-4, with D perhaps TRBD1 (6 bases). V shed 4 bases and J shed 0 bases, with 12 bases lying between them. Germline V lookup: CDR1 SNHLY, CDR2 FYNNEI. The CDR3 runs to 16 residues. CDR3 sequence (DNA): TGTGCCAGCAGTGGGGGGGCGCTTGCAACTAATGAAAAACTGTTTTTT. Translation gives CASSGGALATNEKLFF.